These T cell receptor beta chains were read from a single sample in a study of blood T cell repertoires in COVID-19. Clones were sequenced by immunoSEQ multiplex PCR, and TCRdb holds only the in-frame ones, with some missing. The profile shows 250,000 or so clones, roughly four fifths of them singletons. The sample comprised peripheral blood. The receptors derive from a man younger than 40 who had recovered from COVID-19. Each CDR3 is given with its conserved first and last residue. The order of the fields is clone size, V gene, J gene, D gene, CDR3 DNA, CDR3 protein. D genes are given only for firm matches. The size entry is marked missing in some rows and otherwise reads once, few, many or a size class.

clone size: once; V gene: TRBV29-1; J gene: TRBJ2-6; D gene: TRBD1; CDR3 DNA: TGCAGCGTGGCGGCGACAGGGGGCTATAGATCTGGGGCCAACGTCCTGACTTTC; CDR3 protein: CSVAATGGYRSGANVLTF
clone size: -; V gene: TRBV6-5; J gene: TRBJ1-1; D gene: TRBD1; CDR3 DNA: TGTGCCAGCAGGGTACAGGGGGGCACTGAAGCTTTCTTT; CDR3 protein: CASRVQGGTEAFF
clone size: -; V gene: TRBV5-1; J gene: TRBJ1-1; D gene: TRBD1; CDR3 DNA: TGCGCCAGCAGCTTGGAAGGACAGGGATCCACTGAAGCTTTCTTT; CDR3 protein: CASSLEGQGSTEAFF
clone size: -; V gene: TRBV7-8; J gene: TRBJ1-2; D gene: TRBD1; CDR3 DNA: TGTGCCAGCAGCTCTATCCCAGGGGGCGCAGGCTATGGCTACACCTTC; CDR3 protein: CASSSIPGGAGYGYTF
clone size: -; V gene: TRBV2; J gene: TRBJ2-5; D gene: TRBD1; CDR3 DNA: TGTGCCAGCAAGGACAGGGAACTACAAGAGACCCAGTACTTC; CDR3 protein: CASKDRELQETQYF
clone size: -; V gene: TRBV18; J gene: TRBJ2-1; D gene: -; CDR3 DNA: TGTGCCAGCTCACTAACATCTAGCAATGAGCAGTTCTTC; CDR3 protein: CASSLTSSNEQFF
clone size: -; V gene: TRBV7-6; J gene: TRBJ1-1; D gene: -; CDR3 DNA: TGTGCCAGCAGCTCTCTTGACAGCAACACTGAAGCTTTCTTT; CDR3 protein: CASSSLDSNTEAFF
clone size: -; V gene: TRBV5-1; J gene: TRBJ1-2; D gene: -; CDR3 DNA: TGCGCCAGCAGCTTGTGGGACAACAATGGCTACACCTTC; CDR3 protein: CASSLWDNNGYTF
clone size: -; V gene: TRBV11-3; J gene: TRBJ2-2; D gene: TRBD1; CDR3 DNA: TGTGCCAGCAGCTTTGGACAGGGTGGAACCGGGGAGCTGTTTTTT; CDR3 protein: CASSFGQGGTGELFF
clone size: -; V gene: TRBV10-3; J gene: TRBJ1-1; D gene: -; CDR3 DNA: TGTGCCATCAGTGAGTCGGCAGACAGAGTGAATGATTTCTTT; CDR3 protein: CAISESADRVNDFF
clone size: -; V gene: TRBV5-6; J gene: TRBJ1-5; D gene: -; CDR3 DNA: TGTGCCAGCAGCCGAGGCCGCGGGCTTCATCAGCCCCAGCATTTT; CDR3 protein: CASSRGRGLHQPQHF
clone size: few; V gene: TRBV20-1; J gene: TRBJ2-1; D gene: -; CDR3 DNA: TGCAGCCCCGTGCGGAGTGAGCAGTTCTTC; CDR3 protein: CSPVRSEQFF
clone size: -; V gene: TRBV6-5; J gene: TRBJ1-1; D gene: -; CDR3 DNA: TGTGCCAGCAGTTTTCAGGGGAAGGGCACTGAAGCTTTCTTT; CDR3 protein: CASSFQGKGTEAFF
clone size: -; V gene: TRBV2; J gene: TRBJ2-1; D gene: -; CDR3 DNA: TGTGCCAGCAGTGAAGAGCAGGTGGGGGGAGGTGAGCAGTTCTTC; CDR3 protein: CASSEEQVGGGEQFF
clone size: -; V gene: TRBV4-1; J gene: TRBJ1-6; D gene: TRBD1; CDR3 DNA: TGCGCCAGCAGCCAAGGGCGGCAGGGGGGTTCACCCCTCCACTTT; CDR3 protein: CASSQGRQGGSPLHF
clone size: once; V gene: TRBV11-2; J gene: TRBJ1-4; D gene: -; CDR3 DNA: TGTGCCAGCAGCTTAAAAGGGGTGTGGGATGAAAAACTGTTTTTT; CDR3 protein: CASSLKGVWDEKLFF
clone size: -; V gene: TRBV29-1; J gene: TRBJ1-5; D gene: -; CDR3 DNA: TGCAGCGCCGGCGAGGGGAGCCTGGGTAGCAATCAGCCCCAGCATTTT; CDR3 protein: CSAGEGSLGSNQPQHF
clone size: -; V gene: TRBV7-2; J gene: TRBJ1-1; D gene: TRBD1; CDR3 DNA: TGTGCCAGCAGCCCTCGGACAGGGGACACTGAAGCTTTCTTT; CDR3 protein: CASSPRTGDTEAFF
clone size: once; V gene: TRBV19; J gene: TRBJ2-2; D gene: TRBD2; CDR3 DNA: TGTGCCAGTAGTAGGAGGGGAGGGACCGGGGAGCTGTTTTTT; CDR3 protein: CASSRRGGTGELFF
clone size: few; V gene: TRBV5-6; J gene: TRBJ1-1; D gene: -; CDR3 DNA: TGTGCCAGCAGCCTACAGACGGCTGAAGCTTTCTTT; CDR3 protein: CASSLQTAEAFF
clone size: -; V gene: TRBV6-5; J gene: TRBJ1-4; D gene: -; CDR3 DNA: TGTGCCAGCAGTTACAGCGGGTTATATGAAAAACTGTTTTTT; CDR3 protein: CASSYSGLYEKLFF
clone size: -; V gene: TRBV5-1; J gene: TRBJ2-5; D gene: TRBD2; CDR3 DNA: TGCGCCAGCAGGATTGCGGCTAGCGGGGGAGCAGAGACCCAGTACTTC; CDR3 protein: CASRIAASGGAETQYF
clone size: -; V gene: TRBV7-7; J gene: TRBJ2-1; D gene: -; CDR3 DNA: TGTGCCAGCAGCTTAGCCTACGGGGAGGATGAGCAGTTCTTC; CDR3 protein: CASSLAYGEDEQFF
clone size: -; V gene: TRBV19; J gene: TRBJ1-1; D gene: TRBD1; CDR3 DNA: TGTGCCAGTTCTCCGGGACAGGGGAGAACTGAAGCTTTCTTT; CDR3 protein: CASSPGQGRTEAFF
clone size: -; V gene: TRBV3-1/TRBV3-2; J gene: TRBJ1-4; D gene: -; CDR3 DNA: TGTGCCAGCAGCCAAGTGGGGCCGAATGAAAAACTGTTTTTT; CDR3 protein: CASSQVGPNEKLFF
clone size: -; V gene: TRBV3-1/TRBV3-2; J gene: TRBJ2-1; D gene: TRBD2; CDR3 DNA: TGTGCCAGCAGCCAAGATCTGGGAGCGGGGGTATACAATGAGCAGTTCTTC; CDR3 protein: CASSQDLGAGVYNEQFF
clone size: -; V gene: TRBV19; J gene: TRBJ1-1; D gene: -; CDR3 DNA: TGTGCCAGTAGTTCGGGGGGAGGGGGCACTGAAGCTTTCTTT; CDR3 protein: CASSSGGGGTEAFF
clone size: -; V gene: TRBV29-1; J gene: TRBJ1-2; D gene: -; CDR3 DNA: TGCAGCGTTGCAGGAACAGAAACGGACTATGGCTACACCTTC; CDR3 protein: CSVAGTETDYGYTF
clone size: -; V gene: TRBV10-2; J gene: TRBJ1-1; D gene: -; CDR3 DNA: TGCGCCAGCAGTGAGTCGACGGCAGGGAATACTGAAGCTTTCTTT; CDR3 protein: CASSESTAGNTEAFF
clone size: -; V gene: TRBV9; J gene: TRBJ2-2; D gene: -; CDR3 DNA: TGTGCCAGCAGCGTAGCTGTCAGGGCAAGTCCCGGGGAGCTGTTTTTT; CDR3 protein: CASSVAVRASPGELFF
clone size: -; V gene: TRBV4-1; J gene: TRBJ2-2; D gene: -; CDR3 DNA: TGCGCCAGCAGCCAAGAACCCCCCGGGTGGTCGGGTACCGGGGAGCTGTTTTTT; CDR3 protein: CASSQEPPGWSGTGELFF
clone size: -; V gene: TRBV2; J gene: TRBJ2-7; D gene: -; CDR3 DNA: TGTGCCAGCGTGGACAACTACGAGCAGTACTTC; CDR3 protein: CASVDNYEQYF
clone size: few; V gene: TRBV7-6; J gene: TRBJ2-5; D gene: TRBD1; CDR3 DNA: TGTGCCAGCAGCTTAAGTCGGACAGGCCAAGAGACCCAGTACTTC; CDR3 protein: CASSLSRTGQETQYF
clone size: -; V gene: TRBV19; J gene: TRBJ1-2; D gene: TRBD1; CDR3 DNA: TGTGCCAGTAGTAGGGCGACAGGGGCCTATGGCTACACCTTC; CDR3 protein: CASSRATGAYGYTF
clone size: once; V gene: TRBV5-5; J gene: TRBJ2-7; D gene: -; CDR3 DNA: TGTGCCAGCAGCAGGGACATTGGGAGCTCCTACGAGCAGTACTTC; CDR3 protein: CASSRDIGSSYEQYF
clone size: -; V gene: TRBV21-1; J gene: TRBJ1-3; D gene: -; CDR3 DNA: TGTGCCAGCTGGCTCGGGAGAAACACCATATATTTT; CDR3 protein: CASWLGRNTIYF
clone size: -; V gene: TRBV6-1; J gene: TRBJ1-2; D gene: TRBD1; CDR3 DNA: TGTGCCAGCAGTGAAAAGGCAGGGGGAGACTACACCTTC; CDR3 protein: CASSEKAGGDYTF
clone size: once; V gene: TRBV5-1; J gene: TRBJ1-4; D gene: -; CDR3 DNA: TGCGCCAGCAGCTTGCGGGGGTATAATGAAAAACTGTTTTTT; CDR3 protein: CASSLRGYNEKLFF
clone size: -; V gene: TRBV27; J gene: TRBJ2-1; D gene: -; CDR3 DNA: TGTGCCAGCAGGCGACATAGCTCCTACAATGAGCAGTTCTTC; CDR3 protein: CASRRHSSYNEQFF
clone size: -; V gene: TRBV6-1; J gene: TRBJ2-2; D gene: TRBD1; CDR3 DNA: TGTGCCAGCAGTGAAAAGGGGGCCTGGACCGGGGAGCTGTTTTTT; CDR3 protein: CASSEKGAWTGELFF
clone size: -; V gene: TRBV19; J gene: TRBJ1-2; D gene: TRBD1; CDR3 DNA: TGTGCCAGTACCACCGACAGGGCCCCTCGAGGCTACACCTTC; CDR3 protein: CASTTDRAPRGYTF
clone size: -; V gene: TRBV2; J gene: TRBJ1-3; D gene: -; CDR3 DNA: TGTGCCAGCAGTCCGCAGGGCTCTGGAAACACCATATATTTT; CDR3 protein: CASSPQGSGNTIYF
clone size: few; V gene: TRBV27; J gene: TRBJ1-2; D gene: -; CDR3 DNA: TGTGCCAGCAGTTTGGTCCCGGCACGGAGGTTTAACTATGGCTACACCTTC; CDR3 protein: CASSLVPARRFNYGYTF
clone size: -; V gene: TRBV6-5; J gene: TRBJ1-5; D gene: -; CDR3 DNA: TGTGCCACAAACCCCGGGACACCCAATCAGCCCCAGCATTTT; CDR3 protein: CATNPGTPNQPQHF
clone size: -; V gene: TRBV25-1; J gene: TRBJ1-5; D gene: -; CDR3 DNA: TGTGCCAGCAGTGAATATGGGGTGGTGGGGCCTAATCAGCCCCAGCATTTT; CDR3 protein: CASSEYGVVGPNQPQHF
clone size: once; V gene: TRBV19; J gene: TRBJ1-3; D gene: TRBD1; CDR3 DNA: TGTGCCAGTAGCCCGATTGGGACAGGGGGAAACACCATATATTTT; CDR3 protein: CASSPIGTGGNTIYF
clone size: -; V gene: TRBV10-3; J gene: TRBJ2-2; D gene: TRBD1; CDR3 DNA: TGTGCCATCAGTGAGCTAGGACAGGGGGCGTCTGGGGAGCTGTTTTTT; CDR3 protein: CAISELGQGASGELFF
clone size: -; V gene: TRBV4-1; J gene: TRBJ2-4; D gene: TRBD1; CDR3 DNA: TGCGCCAGCAGCCACCTAGGGACAGTCGGAAACATTCAGTACTTC; CDR3 protein: CASSHLGTVGNIQYF